This TCR beta chain emerged from a study of blood T cell repertoires in COVID-19. The length of the CDR3 is 13 residues. With 6 bases clipped from V and 7 bases from J, the junction kept 5 bases outside the gene matches. Germline CDR1 and CDR2: KGHDR and SFDVKD. The repertoire was sequenced with immunoSEQ multiplex PCR; TCRdb's copy has only in-frame clones and lacks some. The table lists 80,000 to 90,000 clones, about four fifths of them singletons. V usage is TRBV24-1 and J usage is TRBJ1-1; 9 positions match TRBD1. The sample was peripheral blood. This receptor was taken from a woman aged 70-85 years with acute or convalescent COVID-19. CDR3 sequence (DNA): TGTGCCACCAGTAGGGGACAGGGAGATGAAGCTTTCTTT. It codes for CATSRGQGDEAFF.